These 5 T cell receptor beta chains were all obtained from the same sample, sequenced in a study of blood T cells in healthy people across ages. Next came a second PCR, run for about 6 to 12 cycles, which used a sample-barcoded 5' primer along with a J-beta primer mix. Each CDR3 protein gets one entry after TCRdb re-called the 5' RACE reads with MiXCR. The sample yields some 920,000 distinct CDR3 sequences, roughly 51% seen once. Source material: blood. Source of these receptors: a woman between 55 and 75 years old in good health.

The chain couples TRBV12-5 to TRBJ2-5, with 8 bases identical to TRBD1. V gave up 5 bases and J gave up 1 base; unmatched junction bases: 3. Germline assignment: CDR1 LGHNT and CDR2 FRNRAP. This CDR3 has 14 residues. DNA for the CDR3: TGTGCTAGTGGTCCTGGGACAGGCCAAGAGACCCAGTACTTC. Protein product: CASGPGTGQETQYF. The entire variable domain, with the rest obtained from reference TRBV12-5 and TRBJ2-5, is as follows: DARVTQTPRHKVTEMGQEVTMRCQPILGHNTVFWYRQTMMQGLELLAYFRNRAPLDDSGMPKDRFSAEMPDATLATLKIQPSEPRDSAVYFCASGPGTGQETQYFGPGTRLLVL.

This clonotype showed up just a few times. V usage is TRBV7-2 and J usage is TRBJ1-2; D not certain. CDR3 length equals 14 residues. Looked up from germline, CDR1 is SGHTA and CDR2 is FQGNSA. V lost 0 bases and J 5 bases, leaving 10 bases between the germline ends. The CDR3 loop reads CASSLAYEAYGYTF. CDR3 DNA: TGTGCCAGCAGCTTAGCTTACGAAGCGTATGGCTACACCTTC.

Here the CDR3 DNA reads TGTGCCAGCAGCCAAGAGGGGGGCGTGGGCACTGAAGCTTTCTTT. Translation: CASSQEGGVGTEAFF. J is TRBJ1-1 and V is TRBV4-2; perhaps TRBD1 as D (6 bases). Looked up from germline, CDR1 is LGHNA and CDR2 is YNFKEQ. The CDR3 length is 15 residues. V dropped 0 bases and J dropped 4 bases, with 12 bases sitting between them.

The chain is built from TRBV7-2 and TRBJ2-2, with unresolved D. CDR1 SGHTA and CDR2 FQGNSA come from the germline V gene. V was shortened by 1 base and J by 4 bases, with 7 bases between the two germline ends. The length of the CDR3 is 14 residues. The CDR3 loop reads CASSLGFRTGELFF. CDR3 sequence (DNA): TGTGCCAGCAGCTTAGGGTTTCGCACCGGGGAGCTGTTTTTT.

The CDR3 bases are TGCGCCAGCAGCCCCGGGGCCTCCACAGCGCAGACACCCCTCCACTTT. This codes for CASSPGASTAQTPLHF. The rearrangement links TRBV5-1 to TRBJ1-6, with D tentatively TRBD1 (5 bases). Germline-derived CDR1 and CDR2 are SGHRS and YFSETQ. Trimming left V 4 bases short and J 11 bases short, with 22 bases between. The CDR3 runs 16 residues.